The 8 T cell receptor beta chains in this list originate from one sample, sequenced in a study of PD-1 blockade in classical Hodgkin lymphoma. Each patient's relapse followed autologous stem cell transplantation, and brentuximab vedotin exposure varied. Measured with immunoSEQ multiplex PCR; TCRdb has only the in-frame clones, and not every one. Here the sample spans 40,000 to 50,000 clones, approximately 80% being singletons. The sequencing used peripheral blood mononuclear cells (PBMCs), collected at baseline. The receptor source for this set is a human donor with classical Hodgkin lymphoma.

The gene calls are TRBV19 and TRBJ2-3; 9 bases agree with TRBD2. J lost 6 bases, V lost 4 bases, and 5 bases had no gene match. Germline V gene data show CDR1 as LNHDA and CDR2 as SQIVND (reference sequence). CDR3 length: 14 amino acids. CDR3 sequence reads: CASSSPSGEDTQYF. The CDR3 DNA is TGTGCCAGTAGTAGTCCTAGCGGGGAGGATACGCAGTATTTT.

This clone was observed a few times. The chain couples TRBV7-2 to TRBJ2-7; D possibly corresponds to TRBD2 (7 bases). Germline CDR1 SGHTA, CDR2 FQGNSA. Trimming removed 3 bases at V and 3 bases at J, with 15 bases between. The CDR3 is 15 residues long. As DNA, the CDR3 is TGTGCCAGCAGCTTGGGGGCTAGCGGAAGCTACGAGCAGTACTTC. This gives the protein CASSLGASGSYEQYF.

This chain links TRBV19 with TRBJ2-3; possibly TRBD1 for D (6 bases). The germline V gene encodes CDR1 LNHDA and CDR2 SQIVND (reference sequence). CDR3 length equals 17 residues. V lost 1 base and J 4 bases, leaving 18 bases between the germline ends. CDR3 bases: TGTGCCAGTAGTATAGCGGTTCTGGACAGTTTCCCAGATACGCAGTATTTT. This encodes CASSIAVLDSFPDTQYF.

This clone was seen a single time. J is TRBJ2-4 and V is TRBV11-2; possible D gene TRBD1, 5 bases. This CDR3 region has 17 residues. Trimming shortened V by 1 base and J by 1 base, and 14 bases separated the two germline ends. Germline CDR1 reads SGHAT; CDR2 reads FQNNGV. CDR3 sequence reads: CASSLVAGAVAKNIQYF. CDR3 nucleotide sequence: TGTGCCAGCAGCTTAGTCGCTGGGGCGGTGGCCAAAAACATTCAGTACTTC.

This chain links TRBV7-9 with TRBJ2-1; 9 bases are shared with TRBD2. The junction had 4 bases not matched to a gene; V was cut back by 2 bases and J by 5 bases. The germline V gene has CDR1 SEHNR and CDR2 FQNEAQ (reference sequence). The CDR3 loop spans 15 amino acids. The CDR3 bases are TGTGCCAGCAGCTTAATAGCGGGGGAAAACAATGAGCAGTTCTTC. The encoded protein is CASSLIAGENNEQFF.

V is TRBV11-2 and J is TRBJ2-3; tentative D call: TRBD2 (6 bases). The germline V gene encodes CDR1 SGHAT and CDR2 FQNNGV. CDR3 length: 15 amino acids. Trimming stripped 0 bases from V and 5 bases from J, with 12 bases between. CDR3: CASSLDLLAVDTQYF. CDR3 coding DNA: TGTGCCAGCAGCTTAGATCTATTAGCGGTAGATACGCAGTATTTT.

This rearrangement joins TRBV6-5 to TRBJ2-1; 10 bases align to TRBD1. Germline trimming cut 6 bases from V and 4 bases from J; bases unmatched to any gene: 6. CDR1 MNHEY and CDR2 SVGAGI come from the germline V gene. This CDR3 is 15 amino acids long. The chain's CDR3 is CASSTTGGEYNEQFF. CDR3 DNA sequence: TGTGCCAGCAGCACGACAGGGGGCGAGTACAATGAGCAGTTCTTC.

As DNA, the CDR3 is TGTGCCAGCAGCTTAGTCGGGCCGCCGGGACTACCGAACACCGGGGAGCTGTTTTTT. Residues: CASSLVGPPGLPNTGELFF. The chain uses TRBV7-9 and TRBJ2-2, with 7 bases matching TRBD2. Germline V gene lookup returns CDR1 SEHNR and CDR2 FQNEAQ (reference sequence). After removal of 1 base from V and 0 bases from J, the junction contained 11 bases not matched to a gene. The CDR3 covers 19 residues.